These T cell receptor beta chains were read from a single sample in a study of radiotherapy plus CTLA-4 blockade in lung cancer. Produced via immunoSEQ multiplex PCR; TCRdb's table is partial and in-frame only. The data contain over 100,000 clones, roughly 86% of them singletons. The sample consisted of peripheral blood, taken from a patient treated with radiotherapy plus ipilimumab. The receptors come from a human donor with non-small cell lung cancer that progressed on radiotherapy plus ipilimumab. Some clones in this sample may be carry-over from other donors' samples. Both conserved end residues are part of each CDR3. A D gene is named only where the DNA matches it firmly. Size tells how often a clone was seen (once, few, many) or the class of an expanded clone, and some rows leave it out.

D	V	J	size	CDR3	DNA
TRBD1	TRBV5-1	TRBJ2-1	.	CASSLRGPNEQFF	TGCGCCAGCAGCCTCAGGGGGCCCAATGAGCAGTTCTTC
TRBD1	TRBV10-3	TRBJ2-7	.	CAISRDREGGSF	TGTGCCATCAGCCGGGACAGGGAGGGTGGGAGCTTC
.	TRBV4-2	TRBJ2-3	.	CASSGIQGTDTQYF	TGTGCCAGTTCAGGGATTCAGGGTACAGATACGCAGTATTTT
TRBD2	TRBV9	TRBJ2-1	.	CASSVVLAGGRNEQFF	TGTGCCAGCAGCGTAGTTCTGGCGGGGGGGCGCAATGAGCAGTTCTTC
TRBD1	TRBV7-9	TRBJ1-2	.	CASSHPAIGGGAVGYTF	TGTGCCAGCAGTCACCCGGCGATAGGAGGGGGCGCGGTGGGCTACACCTTC
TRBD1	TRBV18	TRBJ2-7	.	CASSPKAGQGVYSEQYF	TGTGCCAGCTCACCAAAAGCAGGACAGGGGGTGTATTCCGAGCAGTACTTC
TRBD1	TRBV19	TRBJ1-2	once	CASSKGQQKPTNYGYTF	TGTGCCAGTAGTAAGGGACAGCAGAAACCAACAAACTATGGCTACACCTTC
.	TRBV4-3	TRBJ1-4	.	CASSQSLAPTTNEKLFF	TGCGCCAGCAGCCAATCTCTCGCACCTACAACTAATGAAAAACTGTTTTTT
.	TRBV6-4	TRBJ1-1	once	CASSDSMIGGLFDTEAFF	TGTGCCAGCAGTGACTCGATGATCGGGGGGCTGTTTGACACTGAAGCTTTCTTT
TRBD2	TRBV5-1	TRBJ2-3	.	CASSPGTSAILGDTQYF	TGCGCCAGCAGTCCCGGGACTAGCGCCATTCTGGGAGATACGCAGTATTTT
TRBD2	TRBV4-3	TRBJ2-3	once	CASSRIAGAPEDTQYF	TGCGCCAGCAGCCGCATAGCGGGGGCTCCTGAAGATACGCAGTATTTT
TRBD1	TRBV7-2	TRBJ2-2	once	CASSLLGQGSVGELFF	TGTGCCAGCAGCTTGCTGGGACAGGGAAGTGTCGGGGAGCTGTTTTTT
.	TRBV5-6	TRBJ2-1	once	CASSLSGHYYNEQFF	TGTGCCAGCAGCTTGTCGGGACACTACTACAATGAGCAGTTCTTC
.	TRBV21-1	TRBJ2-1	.	CASNVVVQGRYEQFF	TGTGCCAGCAACGTAGTGGTACAGGGTCGATATGAGCAGTTCTTC
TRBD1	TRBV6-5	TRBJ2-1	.	CASSYGTGAYNEQFF	TGTGCCAGCAGTTATGGGACAGGGGCCTACAATGAGCAGTTCTTC
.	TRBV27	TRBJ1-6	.	CASSFSGREDSSYNSPLHF	TGTGCCAGCAGTTTCTCAGGTCGAGAGGACAGCTCCTATAATTCACCCCTCCACTTT
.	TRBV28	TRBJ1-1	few	CASSARTQGRANTEAFF	TGTGCCAGCAGTGCAAGAACACAGGGACGGGCGAACACTGAAGCTTTCTTT
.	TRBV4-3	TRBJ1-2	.	CASSHLEGYGYTF	TGCGCCAGCAGCCACTTAGAGGGCTATGGCTACACCTTC
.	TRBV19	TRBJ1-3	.	CASSPAWGSSGNTIYF	TGTGCCAGTAGTCCGGCGTGGGGAAGCTCTGGAAACACCATATATTTT
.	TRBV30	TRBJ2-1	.	CAWMRTGTANNEQFF	TGTGCCTGGATGAGAACCGGGACGGCCAACAATGAGCAGTTCTTC
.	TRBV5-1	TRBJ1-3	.	CASSLYPGRLGNTIYF	TGCGCCAGCAGCTTGTATCCAGGGAGACTGGGGAACACCATATATTTT
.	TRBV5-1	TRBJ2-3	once	CASSAQGTDTQYF	TGCGCCAGCAGCGCACAGGGTACAGATACGCAGTATTTT
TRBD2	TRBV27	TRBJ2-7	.	CASSLRITSGDPYEQYF	TGTGCCAGCAGTTTACGTATTACTAGCGGGGACCCCTACGAGCAGTACTTC
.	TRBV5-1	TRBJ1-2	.	CASSLDPGPNNYGYTF	TGCGCCAGCAGCTTGGACCCAGGGCCTAATAACTATGGCTACACCTTC
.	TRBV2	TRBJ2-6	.	CASSDSSGANVLTF	TGTGCCAGCAGTGACAGCTCTGGGGCCAACGTCCTGACTTTC
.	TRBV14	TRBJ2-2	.	CASSRRQGRTGELFF	TGTGCCAGCAGTAGAAGGCAGGGTCGCACCGGGGAGCTGTTTTTT
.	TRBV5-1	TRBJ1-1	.	CASSGVLLGSNTEAFF	TGCGCCAGCAGTGGGGTCCTACTTGGGTCGAACACTGAAGCTTTCTTT
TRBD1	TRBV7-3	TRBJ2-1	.	CASSPQGAHNEQFF	TGTGCCAGCAGCCCCCAGGGGGCGCACAATGAGCAGTTCTTC
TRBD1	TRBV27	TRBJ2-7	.	CASSLPGQLYEQYF	TGTGCCAGCAGTTTACCGGGACAGCTGTACGAGCAGTACTTC
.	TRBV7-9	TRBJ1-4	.	CASSPRRGVGREKLFF	TGTGCCAGCAGCCCCCGGAGAGGGGTTGGTCGTGAAAAACTGTTTTTT
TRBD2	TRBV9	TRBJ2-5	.	CASSAGVAGRRETQYF	TGTGCCAGCAGCGCAGGGGTAGCGGGGCGGCGGGAGACCCAGTACTTC
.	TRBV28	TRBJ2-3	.	CATRDSTDTQYF	TGTGCCACTCGGGACAGCACAGATACGCAGTATTTT
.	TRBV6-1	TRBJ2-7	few	CASSVVGYEQYF	TGTGCCAGCAGTGTCGTAGGCTACGAGCAGTACTTC
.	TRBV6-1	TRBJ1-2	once	CASSERAYGYTF	TGTGCCAGCAGTGAACGGGCCTATGGCTACACCTTC
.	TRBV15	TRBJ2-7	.	CATSRVLPLEQYF	TGTGCCACCAGCAGAGTGCTCCCGCTCGAGCAGTACTTC
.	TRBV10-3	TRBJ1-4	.	CAISESTGATNEKLFF	TGTGCCATCAGTGAGTCGACGGGTGCAACTAATGAAAAACTGTTTTTT